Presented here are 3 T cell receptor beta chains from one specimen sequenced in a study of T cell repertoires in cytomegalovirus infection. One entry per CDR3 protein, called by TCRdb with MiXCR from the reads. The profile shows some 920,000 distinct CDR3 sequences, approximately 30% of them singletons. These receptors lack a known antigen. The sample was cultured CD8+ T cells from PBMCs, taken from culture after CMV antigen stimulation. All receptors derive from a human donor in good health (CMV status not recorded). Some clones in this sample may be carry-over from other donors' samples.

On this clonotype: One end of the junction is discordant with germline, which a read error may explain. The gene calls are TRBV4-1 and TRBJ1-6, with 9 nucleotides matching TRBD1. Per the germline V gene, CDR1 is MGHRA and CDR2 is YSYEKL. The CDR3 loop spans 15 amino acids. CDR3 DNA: TGCGCCAACAGCCCCAGACAGGGGGGAAATTCACCCCTCCACTTT. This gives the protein CANSPRQGGNSPLHF.

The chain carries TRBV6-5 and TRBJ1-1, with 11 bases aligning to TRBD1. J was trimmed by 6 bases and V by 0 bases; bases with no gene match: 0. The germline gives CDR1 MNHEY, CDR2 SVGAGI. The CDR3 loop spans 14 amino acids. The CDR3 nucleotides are TGTGCCAGCAGTTACTCGGGACAGGGGGCTGAAGCTTTCTTT. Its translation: CASSYSGQGAEAFF.

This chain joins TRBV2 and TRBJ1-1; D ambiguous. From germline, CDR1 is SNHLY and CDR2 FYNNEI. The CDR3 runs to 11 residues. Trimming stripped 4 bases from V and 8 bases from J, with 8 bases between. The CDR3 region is CASSGEDEAFF. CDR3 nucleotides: TGTGCCAGCAGTGGGGAAGACGAAGCTTTCTTT.